This T cell receptor beta chain was identified in a study of control samples from healthy donors and cancer patients (dated by TCRdb to 2018 to 2021). The method was the immunoSEQ multiplex PCR assay. The immuneACCESS repertoire file appears here via TCRdb, limited to in-frame rearrangements. These files lack a portion of the clones; in checked studies, under half of the deficit traces to unresolved V genes, and the cause of the others is not known. The sample profile shows 350,000 to 450,000 clones; 90% of them were found once. Around 6.8% of the sample comes from the top ten. Notes on this clone: It lacks a known antigen. Base quality data are lacking; no much larger clone is found one base away.

CDR1 and CDR2, looked up from the germline V gene, are SGHDT and YYEEEE. V and J are truncated by 4 bases and 0 bases respectively, leaving an intervening sequence of 14 bases. There are 16 amino acids in the CDR3, from cysteine to phenylalanine inclusive. Only the CDR3 DNA is retained, 48 bases long and in frame from the first base. Material for sequencing was PBMCs. Recombination linked TRBV5-6 to TRBJ1-3; the D gene lacks a confident call. This TCR was recovered from a man aged 35 to 55 with head and neck cancer. The nucleotide sequence is given as TGTGCCAGCAGCATTGCTAGGGTATACTCTGGAAACACCATATATTTT. Translated, it reads CASSIARVYSGNTIYF.